This T cell receptor beta chain was observed in a study of cytomegalovirus exposure and HLA in healthy donors. Study-wide context: Per a later analysis, the roughly 690 first-cohort and over 90 validation repertoires shared one platform. General study findings and limits: Listed as cytomegalovirus-associated were 150 or so TCR beta chains. In vitro checks showed that a few CMV-associated chains really do target CMV antigens. There were some public TCRs occurring in many donors, but most TCR sequences were rare.

The V end was cut by 9 bases, the J end by 6 bases, with 19 bases between. The CDR3 length is 14 residues. Germline CDR1 is SGHTS and CDR2 is YDEGEE. Clones were sequenced by immunoSEQ multiplex PCR, and TCRdb holds only the in-frame ones, with some missing. The data show about 120,000 clones, 85% to 90% seen once. About this clone itself: The antigen remains unidentified.

V and J are TRBV5-8 and TRBJ2-1; no clear D gene. The source of this sequence is a woman in her late teens or twenties in good health and CMV-seropositive. The source material was PBMCs. The DNA of the CDR3 is TGTGCCATGGCTAGACGGCCCCTGGTCAATGAGCAGTTCTTC. It is translated as CAMARRPLVNEQFF. The whole variable domain, filled in from reference TRBV5-8 and TRBJ2-1, reads EAGVTQSPTHLIKTRGQQATLRCSPISGHTSVYWYQQALGLGLQFLLWYDEGEERNRGNFPPRFSGRQFPNYSSELNVNALELEDSALYLCAMARRPLVNEQFFGPGTRLTVL.